The subject of this entry is one T cell receptor (beta chain). The data were obtained in a study of cytomegalovirus exposure and HLA in healthy donors. PCR was performed using 60 Vbeta and 13 Jbeta primers. Produced via immunoSEQ multiplex PCR; TCRdb's table is partial and in-frame only. The sample has about 170,000 clones, over 65% seen once. The receptor was derived from a middle-aged man in good health and CMV-seropositive. Sequencing input: PBMCs.

CDR3 loop: CASSEQGYTDTQYF. The CDR3 DNA reads TGTGCCAGCAGCGAACAGGGATATACAGATACGCAGTATTTT. The chain employs TRBV2 and TRBJ2-3, with D maybe TRBD1 (6 bases). Per the germline V gene, CDR1 is SNHLY and CDR2 is FYNNEI. V lost 6 bases to trimming and J lost 3 bases, with 13 bases between them. The length of the CDR3 is 14 residues.